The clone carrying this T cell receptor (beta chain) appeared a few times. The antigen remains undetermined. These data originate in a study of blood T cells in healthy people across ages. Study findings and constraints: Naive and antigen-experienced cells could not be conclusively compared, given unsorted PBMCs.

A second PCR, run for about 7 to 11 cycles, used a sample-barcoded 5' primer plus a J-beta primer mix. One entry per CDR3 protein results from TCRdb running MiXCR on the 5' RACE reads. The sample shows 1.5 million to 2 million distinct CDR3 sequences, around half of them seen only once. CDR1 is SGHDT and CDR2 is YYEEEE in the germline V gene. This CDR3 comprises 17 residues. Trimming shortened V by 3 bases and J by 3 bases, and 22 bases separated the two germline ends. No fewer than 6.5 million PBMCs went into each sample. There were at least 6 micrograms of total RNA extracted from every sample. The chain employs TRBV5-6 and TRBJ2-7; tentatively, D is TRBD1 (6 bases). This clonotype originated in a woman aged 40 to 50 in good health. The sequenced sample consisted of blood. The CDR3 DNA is TGTGCCAGCAGCTCTCCCAACAGGGATACGGGTCTCTACGAGCAGTACTTC. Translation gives CASSSPNRDTGLYEQYF.